The text below deals with one TCR beta chain. What antigen it recognizes has not been identified. No base-level quality is on record; no much larger clone is a single base apart. The cohort comprised around 700 healthy bone marrow donors. At the time of sampling, all cohort members were nominally healthy, though unrecorded immune exposures were likely present. The donor tested CMV seropositive, placing the donor among the 289 seropositive members of the cohort. A peripheral blood sample was collected from each donor, and TCR beta sequencing was performed on peripheral blood mononuclear cells. Genomic DNA extraction from the blood cell samples was performed with the Qiagen DNeasy Blood Extraction Kit. Libraries were made using the immunoSEQ multiplex PCR assay. For the multiplex PCR, a mixture combining 60 forward primers for TCR Vbeta segments and 13 reverse primers for TCR Jbeta segments was used. The CDR3 region of rearranged TCR beta genes was amplified from genomic DNA with a multiplex PCR assay. The amplified TCR beta libraries were sequenced on the Illumina HiSeq System as 87-base-pair reads. The authors' analysis ran thus. Across the 500 to 750 repertoires, a later analysis counted 80 million or so unique TCR beta chains, 9 million to 14 million of which were shared by at least two donors. Raw reads were error-corrected and collapsed into unique sequences with a nearest-neighbor algorithm that merged closely related sequences to remove PCR and sequencing errors. Alignment of CDR3 sequences to IMGT reference sequences was used to assign V, D and J gene segments. Each retained sequence needed at least a six-nucleotide match to both a V gene segment and a J gene segment. A rearrangement counted as productive if the CDR3 had no stop codons and remained in frame with V and J, and every other rearrangement counted as non-productive. CDR3 was defined by IMGT convention, running from the second conserved V-encoded cysteine to the conserved J-encoded phenylalanine. In an earlier analysis of some 550 of the donors, sequences lacking an unambiguous match to a single V gene segment were excluded. In an earlier analysis of around 600 of the donors, V segments were called functional above 56.7% productive rearrangements and were called segregating when the between-donor standard deviation exceeded 5%. A statistical classification framework was built to diagnose cytomegalovirus status from the catalog of TCR beta chain sequences. In a later analysis, TCR nucleotide sequences were compared against IMGT/GENE-DB human TR gene sequences so that V and J genes could be assigned. In a later analysis, CDR3 sequences and most-parsimonious VDJ recombination scenarios were assigned using the TCRdist pipeline. In a later analysis, each TCR beta chain was defined by its CDR3 amino acid sequence together with its V-gene family, and reads lacking a unique V-gene family were excluded. In a later analysis, fewer than 650 highly shared, low-generation-probability nucleotide sequences were removed to address suspected cross-contamination and a sequencing artifact. A later analysis calculated a clonal expansion index for each public chain from normalized within-repertoire ranks of inferred template counts. In a later analysis, generation probabilities were computed using a VDJ recombination model fitted to out-of-frame rearrangements, and the results were checked against IGoR. A later analysis scored TCR-TCR, TCR-HLA and TCR-CMV co-occurrence with hypergeometric tests, applying a repertoire-size bias correction to TCR pairs. A later analysis estimated false discovery rates by permuting HLA or CMV assignments 20 times. In a later analysis, co-occurring TCRs were grouped using DBSCAN, with TCRdist sequence similarity added in when clustering inside HLA-allele-positive subsets. For co-occurrence clustering, repertoires with fewer than 30,000 or more than 120,000 public chains were excluded, along with five repertoires with anomalous nucleotide sharing. TCRdb provides this immuneACCESS table in a form limited to in-frame rearrangements. Some clones are lacking; in checked studies, under half of them reflect an unresolved V gene, and why the rest are absent is not known. The V and J calls and clone size are taken from that table; D and trimming were inferred from the DNA. The sample profile shows about 150,000 clones; more than 60% of them were found once. The leading ten clones occupy 10% of the sample.

Via the germline V gene (reference sequence), CDR1 is SEHNR and CDR2 FQNEAQ. Spanning cysteine to phenylalanine, the CDR3 consists of 16 amino acids. Left in the record is the CDR3 DNA by itself, 48 bases read in frame from the first base. The sample comes from a study of cytomegalovirus exposure and HLA in healthy donors (dated by TCRdb to about 2017). Study-level background: In an earlier analysis of roughly 500 of the donors, less than 350 Gb of sequence data and some 100 million unique TCR beta sequences from some 170 million T cells were reported. About 330 gigabases of sequencing data and roughly 81 million unique TCR sequences made up an early release that covered several hundred HLA-typed donors. Of the approximately 370 genotyped donors, over 80% were placed in the genetic ancestry cluster associated with self-reported Caucasian donors. The study was designed to test whether signatures of past pathogen exposure could be identified by cataloging public T cell receptors. The T cell repertoires of about 700 subjects were profiled by immunosequencing and related to cytomegalovirus serostatus. Besides the first cohort of more than 650 subjects, a separate validation cohort made up of over 100 different subjects was used. To predict cytomegalovirus infection status, the study combined high-throughput TCR immunosequencing, statistical association of individual TCRs with disease status, and machine learning. A later analysis re-analyzed previously published TCR beta repertoires from 600 to 850 donors and added high-resolution HLA genotyping to study TCR occurrence patterns. Rather than drawing on any new phenotypic data, the later analysis identified candidate immune exposures from TCR beta sequences and the way those sequences occurred across donors. To decide whether each TCR beta V gene segment behaved as functional or pseudogenic, an earlier analysis of approximately 620 of the donors relied on high-throughput TCR beta sequencing. Donor age, sex, ethnicity and CMV serostatus were collected together with the repertoire data. In a later genetic analysis, genome-wide SNP genotypes for about 65% of the roughly 670 donors were used, and that subset was treated as a discovery cohort. Every repertoire in the discovery cohort had been generated on one and the same sequencing platform. Class I and class II HLA loci were covered by the typing at four-digit resolution. Typing coverage varied by locus: 629-630 donors for A, B, C, DRB1 and DQB1; roughly 510 for DQA1; more than 600 for DPA1; approximately 450 for DPB1. Five DR-DQ haplotypes were handled as single units for association and clustering because linkage in the cohort was strong. On average, approximately 250,000 unique TCR beta nucleotide sequences were sequenced per donor among about 400 genotyped donors of the cohort, with roughly 20% of those sequences being non-productive. The research as a whole found: The 87-base-pair reads could not distinguish some IMGT-functional V segments, including TRBV6-2 and TRBV6-3, so those segments were excluded. HLA typing was unavailable for some donors at each locus, so association tests used only the typed subset. The authors suggested that the approach could potentially be generalized to other disease states and immunological phenotypes. The sequencing pipeline was judged likely to have produced a cluster of highly shared sequence variants as a technical artifact. A later analysis associated 16,951 TCR beta sequences with specific HLA alleles at a false discovery rate of 0.05. Broadly in line with IMGT annotations, most TCR beta V segments showed up in productive rearrangements about 87% or about 30% of the time in an earlier analysis of about 500 of the donors. A further reported finding was that TCR beta sequences accurately predicted the HLA-A and HLA-B alleles for most subjects in the first cohort. For the cohort, immune exposure information was limited to CMV serostatus. V-gene and J-gene trimming of TCR beta chains was associated with a missense DCLRE1C variant in a later genetic analysis, and the association was replicated in an independent cohort. Sequencing depth was assumed to be roughly uniform across donors in the presence/absence analyses, though that assumption may not hold. In both the original and validation cohorts, the classifier was reported to diagnose cytomegalovirus status with high specificity and sensitivity. In a later analysis, most CMV-associated TCR beta chains were found to appear HLA-restricted, with HLA associations seemingly driven largely by CMV exposure. In vitro tests confirmed that a few of the cytomegalovirus-associated TCR beta chains recognize cytomegalovirus antigens. Compared with the roughly 710-donor mean, donors in an Asian-associated ancestry cluster had fewer N-insertions in productive TCRs, according to a later genetic analysis. Only TCR beta chains were sequenced in this cohort, and the absence of alpha or paired-chain data limited detectable features. In a later analysis, TCR association rates were found to vary across HLA loci, with the most associated TCRs seen for DRB1 alleles and the fewest for HLA-C alleles. Linkage disequilibrium might explain the correlated functional status among segregating V segments, but an unknown experimental factor could not be excluded. Because counts were too low, fewer than 20 rarely observed V segments, including chromosome 9 orphons, were excluded from the earlier analysis of several hundred of the donors. Across donors, most TCR sequences were observed very rarely, whereas some public TCRs were present in many individuals. The study gave a list of 150 to 200 TCR beta chains associated with cytomegalovirus. Strong co-occurrence of HLA alleles, especially DR and DQ, made assigning TCR associations to individual alleles difficult. A later analysis reported that several top co-occurrence clusters appeared linked to parvovirus B19, influenza, CMV and Epstein-Barr virus. In a later analysis, HLA-associated TCR beta chains showed more clonal expansion and lower generation probabilities than non-associated chains that were equally common.

The source material was PBMCs. This sequence was found in a man aged 25 to 45 in good health and CMV-seropositive. The chain was built from TRBV7-9 and TRBJ2-5; TRBD2 is a weak D gene call, 6 bases matching. The J call may be incorrect, as the DNA end agrees better with TRBJ2-7. CDR3 region: CASSDRTERLVYEQYF. The nucleotides read TGTGCCAGCAGCGACCGTACAGAAAGACTAGTTTACGAGCAGTACTTC.